This T cell receptor beta chain originates from a study of technical replicates of blood from a few donors. Germline V gene sequence: CDR1 MNHNY, CDR2 SVGAGI (reference sequence). V lost 4 bases and J lost 5, with 18 bases in between. This CDR3 comprises 16 residues. The table came from immunoSEQ multiplex PCR; TCRdb's copy has only in-frame clones and leaves some out. The table shows approximately 82,000 clones, with 91% occurring only once. The chain is built from TRBV6-6 and TRBJ2-1; D call uncertain. Material for sequencing was T cells isolated from PBMCs. The clonotype originates from a human donor in good health. Some clones in this sample may be carry-over from other donors' samples. DNA for the CDR3: TGTGCCAGCAGTTCCCCTTCTAGTAGTGTCAACAATGAGCAGTTCTTC. It yields the protein CASSSPSSSVNNEQFF.